The sequence of this TCR beta chain was determined in a study of read filtering for tumor transcriptome and immune sequencing (dated by TCRdb to about 2020). As for the study more broadly: Of the patients in the cohort, around 17 were male and some 15 were female, and their mean age was 65.9 years, with a range of roughly 45 to 90. Under revised international staging, roughly 8 patients fell into R-ISS I, more than 15 into R-ISS II and roughly 7 into R-ISS III. After DNase treatment, whole-transcriptome libraries were prepared with the TruSeq RNA Access Library Prep Kit. TCR-region mapped reads per sample ranged from about 4.05 to 11 million with IR-seq versus only 85 to 1273 with RNA-seq. Using the same bone marrow samples, the study ran both targeted immune repertoire sequencing and bulk whole-transcriptome sequencing and then compared the TCR repertoires from each method. One of the main goals was to work out a read-filtering strategy for immune repertoire data, in particular whether clonotypes backed by only a single read should be removed. The investigation overall reported the following: Compared with RNA-seq, IR-seq captured clonotypes at much greater depth and more reliably, and a smaller IR-seq throughput was enough to identify most of the shared clonotypes. The sorted CD138-negative fraction was composed of a mixed bone marrow immune population rather than of purified T cells. The correlation between IR-seq and RNA-seq shared clonotype proportions rose when single-read clonotypes were removed. In IR-seq, single-read clonotypes were approximately 82% of clonotypes but 3% to 4% of total reads; in RNA-seq they were roughly 72% of clonotypes and about 41% of reads.

CDR1 and CDR2 were assigned from the germline V gene (reference sequence) as DFQATT and SNEGSKA. Here V drops 6 bases and J drops 1 base, and the junction holds 12 bases not matched to any gene. From its cysteine to its phenylalanine, the CDR3 spans 19 amino acids. The retained sequence is limited to the CDR3, 57 bases, with the frame set at the first base. Every patient had bone marrow sampled at the time of active disease. Ficoll-Hypaque density gradient centrifugation was used to isolate the bone marrow mononuclear cells. CD138-negative cells were obtained by negative selection after labeling with CD138 magnetic microbeads on a MACS separator, removing myeloma plasma cells. Flow cytometry with CD138 antibodies on an Attune NxT was used to check how pure the isolated cells were. TRIzol reagent was used to extract total RNA, which was then quantified with a NanoDrop spectrophotometer. Paired RNA-seq and IR-seq were performed on the CD138-negative bone marrow sample of each patient.

TCR libraries were built from about 420 ng RNA with the Immunoverse kit, using molecular barcoded adaptors covering alpha/delta and beta/gamma chains. The same RNA used for transcriptome sequencing was used for TCR library preparation. An Illumina HiSeq 4000 with 2 x 150 cycles was used to sequence the TCR libraries. Regarding the original processing steps: MiXCR aligned TCR reads to human V, D, J and C references and assembled the aligned reads into CDR3 clonotypes, with quality filtering and error correction included. Clonotype counts and gene usage diversity were analyzed with the tcR package in R. Raw mapping reads were checked after the RNA-seq reads had been mapped by STAR aligner version 2.5.3a onto the human GRCh37 genome. IR-seq fastq files were randomly downsampled with Seqtk 1.3 to test the effect of sequencing depth on detected clonotypes. Starting from the raw public reads, TCRdb applied fastp trimming at Q25, assembled clones with MiXCR and retained in-frame beta chains. Each CDR3 protein gets just one entry, which takes the most common genes and DNA from the rows behind it. In this record, the V and J calls reflect TCRdb's handling and not the investigators' own analysis. The sample profile shows roughly 60,000 distinct CDR3 sequences; less than 25% of them were found once. Together, the top ten hold roughly 17% of the sample.

This clonotype was observed many times. There is no known antigen for this receptor. Nothing much larger sits one base from this clone, and base qualities are not available. The sequencing sample was made of a population of CD138-negative cells sorted from bone marrow. Per the publication, the cell subset or site label means: bone marrow mononuclear cells depleted of CD138+ plasma/myeloma cells by negative magnetic selection. The chain couples TRBV20-1 to TRBJ2-4, and 16 junction bases match TRBD2. The receptor was isolated from a donor at least 40 years old with multiple myeloma. The CDR3 protein: CSALQMGLAGGLAKNIQYF. The base sequence is TGCAGTGCCCTACAAATGGGACTAGCGGGGGGGTTGGCCAAAAACATTCAGTACTTC.